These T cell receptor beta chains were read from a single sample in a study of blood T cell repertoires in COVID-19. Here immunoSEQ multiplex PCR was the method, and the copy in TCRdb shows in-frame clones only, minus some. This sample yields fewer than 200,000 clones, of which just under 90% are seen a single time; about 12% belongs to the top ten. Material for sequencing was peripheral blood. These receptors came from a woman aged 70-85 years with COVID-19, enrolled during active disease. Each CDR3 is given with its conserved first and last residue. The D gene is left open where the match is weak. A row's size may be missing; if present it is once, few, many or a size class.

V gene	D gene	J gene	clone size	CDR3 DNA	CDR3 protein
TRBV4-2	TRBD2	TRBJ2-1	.	TGTGCCAGCAGCCAAGTAACTAGCGGCAATGAGCAGTTCTTC	CASSQVTSGNEQFF
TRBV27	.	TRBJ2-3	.	TGTGCCAGCAGTGTGAACCAGGGGCTGGATACGCAGTATTTT	CASSVNQGLDTQYF
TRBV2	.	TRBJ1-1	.	TGTGCCAGCAGCCTGACACGGAACACTGAAGCTTTCTTT	CASSLTRNTEAFF
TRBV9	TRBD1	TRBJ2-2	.	TGTGCCAGCGGGCCTGGGACAGGGCAAACCGGGGAGCTGTTTTTT	CASGPGTGQTGELFF
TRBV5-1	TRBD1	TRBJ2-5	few	TGCGCCAGCAAAACCGGGACAGAGCGTCGGGAGACCCAGTACTTC	CASKTGTERRETQYF
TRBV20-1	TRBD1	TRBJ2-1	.	TGCAGTGCTAGTTCATCACAGGGGGCGACCAATGAGCAGTTCTTC	CSASSSQGATNEQFF
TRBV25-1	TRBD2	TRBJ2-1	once	TGTGCCAGCAGTTCTCTAGCGGAATCCTACAATGAGCAGTTCTTC	CASSSLAESYNEQFF
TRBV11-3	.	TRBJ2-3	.	TGTGCCAGCAGCTTCCGGGTAACAGATACGCAGTATTTT	CASSFRVTDTQYF
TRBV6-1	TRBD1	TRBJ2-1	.	TGTGCCAGCAGTGATAGACAGGGGGGTAGTTATGAGCAGTTCTTC	CASSDRQGGSYEQFF
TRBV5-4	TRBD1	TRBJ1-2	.	TGTGCCAGCAGCCGGGACAGCTATGGCTACACCTTC	CASSRDSYGYTF
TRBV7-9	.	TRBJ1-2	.	TGTGCCAGCAGCTTGTCCCAGGGAGGCGGAGGCTACACCTTC	CASSLSQGGGGYTF
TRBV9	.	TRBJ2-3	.	TGTGCCAGCAGCGTAGGTCCAGGGTTGTCGACAGATACGCAGTATTTT	CASSVGPGLSTDTQYF
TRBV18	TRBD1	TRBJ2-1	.	TGTGCCAGCTCACTGACCCGGGACAGGGGGCTTCATGAGCAGTTCTTC	CASSLTRDRGLHEQFF
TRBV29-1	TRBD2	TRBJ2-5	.	TGCAGCGTTGGACTAGCGGGAGTGGCGGAGACCCAGTACTTC	CSVGLAGVAETQYF